These 10 T cell receptor beta chains originate from one sample sequenced in a study of blood T cell repertoires in COVID-19. Data came from immunoSEQ multiplex PCR; TCRdb stores just in-frame clones and leaves some out. This sample has 150,000 to 200,000 clones, with approximately 80% found just once. Sample: PBMCs or T cells enriched from blood (not recorded which). These receptors originate from a woman aged 50 to 65 who had recovered from COVID-19.

This clone was seen only a few times. V gene TRBV6-5 combines with J gene TRBJ1-2; 8 bases match TRBD1. The CDR3 runs 14 residues. Germline V lookup: CDR1 MNHEY, CDR2 SVGAGI. V lost 6 bases, J lost 11 bases, and 14 bases stayed unmatched. This CDR3 reads CASSKTQGGMLYTF. For the CDR3, the DNA is TGTGCCAGCAGCAAGACACAGGGGGGTATGCTGTACACCTTC.

The rearrangement links TRBV5-6 to TRBJ2-1; TRBD2 matches 8 bases. The V and J ends lost 4 bases and 8 bases, in that order; junction bases with no gene match: 5. Germline CDR1 SGHDT, CDR2 YYEEEE. The CDR3 runs to 13 residues. CDR3 protein: CASSKGLAYEQFF. Written as DNA, the CDR3 is TGTGCCAGCAGCAAAGGACTAGCTTATGAGCAGTTCTTC. The complete variable domain, with remaining parts taken from reference TRBV5-6 and TRBJ2-1, reads DAGVTQSPTHLIKTRGQQVTLRCSPKSGHDTVSWYQQALGQGPQFIFQYYEEEERQRGNFPDRFSGHQFPNYSSELNVNALLLGDSALYLCASSKGLAYEQFFGPGTRLTVL.

The genes are TRBV7-2 and TRBJ1-5; 7 bases align to TRBD1. This CDR3 is 15 amino acids long. Germline V CDR1 and CDR2: SGHTA, FQGNSA. The ends lost 5 bases at V and 4 bases at J; junction bases unmatched: 8. The CDR3 spells CASSTRTGSNQPQHF. CDR3 in DNA: TGTGCCAGCAGCACCCGGACAGGCTCGAATCAGCCCCAGCATTTT.

A single count supports this clone. This rearrangement joins TRBV10-3 to TRBJ2-1; 11 nucleotides align to TRBD2. The CDR3 loop spans 18 amino acids. V dropped 2 bases and J dropped 7; count of bases not matched to a gene: 13. From germline, CDR1 is ENHRY and CDR2 SYGVKD. The DNA for the CDR3 is TGTGCCATCAGTGAGGGTAGCGGGAGGGCCATTCCAGGGAATGAGCAGTTCTTC. The encoded protein is CAISEGSGRAIPGNEQFF.

The table lists this clone with a few counts. The chain employs TRBV7-9 and TRBJ2-7; 8 positions agree with TRBD1. Per germline, CDR1 SEHNR and CDR2 FQNEAQ (reference sequence). CDR3 length: 15 amino acids. V shed 5 bases, J shed 5 bases, and the junction held 11 bases outside the gene matches. CDR3 residues: CASSGQGSVADEQYF. The CDR3 bases are TGTGCCAGCAGCGGACAGGGCTCCGTGGCGGACGAGCAGTACTTC. The complete variable domain, with remaining parts taken from reference TRBV7-9 and TRBJ2-7, reads DTGVSQNPRHKITKRGQNVTFRCDPISEHNRLYWYRQTLGQGPEFLTYFQNEAQLEKSRLLSDRFSAERPKGSFSTLEIQRTEQGDSAMYLCASSGQGSVADEQYFGPGTRLTVT.

This chain joins TRBV7-9 and TRBJ2-2; 9 bases are shared with TRBD2. The CDR3 is made up of 14 amino acids. CDR1 SEHNR and CDR2 FQNEAQ come from the germline V gene (reference sequence). With V trimmed by 8 bases and J by 5 bases, 6 bases remained unmatched. CDR3 coding DNA: TGTGCCAGCGGGAGACTAGCGGATACCGGGGAGCTGTTTTTT. Protein: CASGRLADTGELFF.

CDR3 sequence: CASSLTTSGSSSYEQYF. The CDR3 nucleotides read TGTGCCAGCAGCCTAACGACTAGCGGGAGTAGCTCCTACGAGCAGTACTTC. The chain joins TRBV3-1 (or the pseudogene TRBV3-2) to TRBJ2-7; 12 bases are a match to TRBD2. CDR3 length: 17 amino acids. J lost 0 bases, V lost 4 bases, and 7 bases had no gene match. CDR1 and CDR2 (germline): LGHDT, YNNKEL (reference sequence).

J is TRBJ1-2 and V is TRBV2; possibly TRBD1 for D (6 bases). CDR1 and CDR2 (germline): SNHLY, FYNNEI. The CDR3 totals 16 residues. With 0 bases removed from V and 7 bases from J, the gap between germline ends came to 18 bases. The CDR3 region has the DNA TGTGCCAGCAGTGAAGCCCTCGTGAACAGGGACCGTGGCTACACCTTC. Translated, it gives CASSEALVNRDRGYTF.

The chain recombines TRBV18 with TRBJ2-1, with 11 positions matching TRBD2. V lost 1 base, J lost 8 bases, and 4 bases stayed unmatched. The germline V gene has CDR1 KGHSH and CDR2 LQKENI. This CDR3 has 15 residues. The CDR3 protein is CASSPLAGGTYEQFF. The CDR3, as DNA: TGTGCCAGCTCACCACTAGCGGGAGGGACCTATGAGCAGTTCTTC.

The CDR3 sequence: CSVVKAGGVLAKNIQYF. The CDR3 DNA reads TGCAGCGTTGTTAAAGCGGGAGGGGTGTTAGCCAAAAACATTCAGTACTTC. The chain carries TRBV29-1 and TRBJ2-4, with 10 bases that match TRBD2. Germline V gives CDR1 SQVTM, CDR2 ANQGSEA. Germline trimming cut 4 bases from V and 0 bases from J; bases unmatched to any gene: 9. The CDR3 contains 17 residues. The full variable domain, in which reference TRBV29-1 and TRBJ2-4 provide the parts outside the CDR3, is SAVISQKPSRDICQRGTSLTIQCQVDSQVTMMFWYRQQPGQSLTLIATANQGSEATYESGFVIDKFPISRPNLTFSTLTVSNMSPEDSSIYLCSVVKAGGVLAKNIQYFGAGTRLSVL.